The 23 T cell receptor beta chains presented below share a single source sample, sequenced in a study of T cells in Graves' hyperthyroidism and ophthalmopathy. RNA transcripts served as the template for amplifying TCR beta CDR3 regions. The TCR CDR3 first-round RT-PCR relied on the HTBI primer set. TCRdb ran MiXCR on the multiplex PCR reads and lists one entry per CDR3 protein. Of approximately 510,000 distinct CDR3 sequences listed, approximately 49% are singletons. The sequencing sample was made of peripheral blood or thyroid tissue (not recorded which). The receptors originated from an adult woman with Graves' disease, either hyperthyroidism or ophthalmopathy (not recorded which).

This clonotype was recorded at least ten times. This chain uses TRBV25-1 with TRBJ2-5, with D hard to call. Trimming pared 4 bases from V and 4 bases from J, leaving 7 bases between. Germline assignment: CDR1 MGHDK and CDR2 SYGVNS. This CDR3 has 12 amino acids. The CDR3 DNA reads TGTGCCAGCAGTGCCCCGGGAGAGACCCAGTACTTC. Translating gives CASSAPGETQYF.

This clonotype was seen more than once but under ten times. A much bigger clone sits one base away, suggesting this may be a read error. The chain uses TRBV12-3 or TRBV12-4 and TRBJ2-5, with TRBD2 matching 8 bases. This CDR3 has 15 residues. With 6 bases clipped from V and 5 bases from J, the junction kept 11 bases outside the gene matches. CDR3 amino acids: CASSSPAGASETQYF. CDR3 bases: TGTGCCAGCAGCAGTCCAGCGGGAGCCTCCGAGACCCAGTACTTC.

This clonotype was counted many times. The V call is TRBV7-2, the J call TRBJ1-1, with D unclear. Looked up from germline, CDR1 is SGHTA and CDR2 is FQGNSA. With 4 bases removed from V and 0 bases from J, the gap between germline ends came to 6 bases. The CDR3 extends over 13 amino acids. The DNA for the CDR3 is TGTGCCAGCAGCTACTACATGAACACTGAAGCTTTCTTT. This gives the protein CASSYYMNTEAFF.

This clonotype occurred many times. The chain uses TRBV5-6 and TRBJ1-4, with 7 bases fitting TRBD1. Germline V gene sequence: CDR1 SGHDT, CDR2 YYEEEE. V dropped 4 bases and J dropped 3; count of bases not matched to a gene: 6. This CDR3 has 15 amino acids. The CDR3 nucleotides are TGTGCCAGCAGCCGCTGGACAGGACCTAATGAAAAACTGTTTTTT. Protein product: CASSRWTGPNEKLFF.

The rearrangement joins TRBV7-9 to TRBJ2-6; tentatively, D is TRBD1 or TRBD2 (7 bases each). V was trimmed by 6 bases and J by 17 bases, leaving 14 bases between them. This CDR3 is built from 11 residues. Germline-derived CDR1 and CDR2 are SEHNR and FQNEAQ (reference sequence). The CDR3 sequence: CASSAQGGMTF. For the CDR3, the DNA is TGTGCCAGCAGTGCCCAGGGGGGGATGACTTTC.

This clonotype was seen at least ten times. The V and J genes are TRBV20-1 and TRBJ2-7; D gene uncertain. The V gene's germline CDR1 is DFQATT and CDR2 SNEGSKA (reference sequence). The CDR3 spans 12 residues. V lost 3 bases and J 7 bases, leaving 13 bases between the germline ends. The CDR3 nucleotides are TGCAGTGCTAGGTACAATGCGAGGGAGCAGTACTTC. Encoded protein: CSARYNAREQYF.

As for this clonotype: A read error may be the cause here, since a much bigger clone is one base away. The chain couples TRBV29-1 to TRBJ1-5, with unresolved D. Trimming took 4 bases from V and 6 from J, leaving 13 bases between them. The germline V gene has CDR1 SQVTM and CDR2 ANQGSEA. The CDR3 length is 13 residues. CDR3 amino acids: CSVVGQPSQPQHF. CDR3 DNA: TGCAGCGTTGTCGGCCAACCTAGTCAGCCCCAGCATTTT.

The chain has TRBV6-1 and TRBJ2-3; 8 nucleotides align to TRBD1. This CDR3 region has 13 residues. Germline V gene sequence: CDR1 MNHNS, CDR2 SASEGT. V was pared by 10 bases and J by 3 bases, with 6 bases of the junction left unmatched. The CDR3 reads CAIRRQGTDTQYF. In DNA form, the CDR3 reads TGTGCCATAAGAAGACAGGGGACAGATACGCAGTATTTT.

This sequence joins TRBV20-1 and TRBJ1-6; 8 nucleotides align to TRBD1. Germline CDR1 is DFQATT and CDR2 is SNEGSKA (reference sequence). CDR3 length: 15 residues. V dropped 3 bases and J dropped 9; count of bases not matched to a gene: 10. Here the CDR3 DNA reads TGCAGTGCTAGGGGGGAACAGGGGGATAGTTCACCCCTCCACTTT. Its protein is CSARGEQGDSSPLHF.

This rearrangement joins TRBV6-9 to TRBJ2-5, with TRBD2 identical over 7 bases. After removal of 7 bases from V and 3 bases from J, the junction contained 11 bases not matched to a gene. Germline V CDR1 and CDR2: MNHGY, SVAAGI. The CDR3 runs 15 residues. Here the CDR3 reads CASTAFSLAEETQYF. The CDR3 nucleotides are TGTGCCAGCACGGCGTTCTCCCTAGCGGAAGAGACCCAGTACTTC.

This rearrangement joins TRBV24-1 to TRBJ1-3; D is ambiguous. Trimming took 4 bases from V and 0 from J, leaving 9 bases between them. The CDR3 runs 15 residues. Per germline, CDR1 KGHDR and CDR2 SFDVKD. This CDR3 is CATSDSRSSGNTIYF. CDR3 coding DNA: TGTGCCACCAGTGACAGCAGGAGCTCTGGAAACACCATATATTTT.

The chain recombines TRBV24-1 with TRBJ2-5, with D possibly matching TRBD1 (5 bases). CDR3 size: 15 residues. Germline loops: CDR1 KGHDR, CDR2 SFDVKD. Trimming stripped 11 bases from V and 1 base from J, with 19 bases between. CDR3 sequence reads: CASQDPAGPQETQYF. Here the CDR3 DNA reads TGTGCCAGCCAAGATCCGGCAGGGCCCCAAGAGACCCAGTACTTC.

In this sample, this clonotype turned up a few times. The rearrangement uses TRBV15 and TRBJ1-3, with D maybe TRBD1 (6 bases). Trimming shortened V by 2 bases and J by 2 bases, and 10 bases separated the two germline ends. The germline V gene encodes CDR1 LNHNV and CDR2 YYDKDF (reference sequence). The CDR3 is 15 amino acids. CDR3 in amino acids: CATSRPRGPGNTIYF. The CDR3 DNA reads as TGTGCCACCAGCAGACCCAGGGGACCTGGAAACACCATATATTTT.

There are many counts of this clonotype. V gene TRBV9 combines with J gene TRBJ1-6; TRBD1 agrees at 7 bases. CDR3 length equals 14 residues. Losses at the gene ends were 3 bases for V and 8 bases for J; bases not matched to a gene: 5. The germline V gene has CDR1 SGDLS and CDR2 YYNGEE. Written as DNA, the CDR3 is TGTGCCAGCAGCGCCGGGACAGCGTATTCACCCCTCCACTTT. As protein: CASSAGTAYSPLHF.

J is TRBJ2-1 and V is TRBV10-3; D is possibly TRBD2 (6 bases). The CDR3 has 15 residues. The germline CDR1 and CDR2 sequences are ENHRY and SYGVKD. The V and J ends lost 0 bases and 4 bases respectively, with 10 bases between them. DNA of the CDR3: TGTGCCATCAGTGAGTCCGGTAGCGGATACAATGAGCAGTTCTTC. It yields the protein CAISESGSGYNEQFF.

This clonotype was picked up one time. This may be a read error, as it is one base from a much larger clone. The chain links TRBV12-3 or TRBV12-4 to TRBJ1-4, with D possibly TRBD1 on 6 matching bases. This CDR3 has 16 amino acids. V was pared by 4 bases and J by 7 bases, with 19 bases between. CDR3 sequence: CASSSKSGAYGEKLFF. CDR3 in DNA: TGTGCCAGCAGTTCAAAGTCAGGGGCGTATGGTGAAAAACTGTTTTTT.

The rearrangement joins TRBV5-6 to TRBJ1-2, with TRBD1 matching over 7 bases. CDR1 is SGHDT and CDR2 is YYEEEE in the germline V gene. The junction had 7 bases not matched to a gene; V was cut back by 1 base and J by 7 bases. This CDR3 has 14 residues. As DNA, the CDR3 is TGTGCCAGCAGCTTGTACAGGGGCTCAGGTGGCTACACCTTC. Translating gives CASSLYRGSGGYTF.

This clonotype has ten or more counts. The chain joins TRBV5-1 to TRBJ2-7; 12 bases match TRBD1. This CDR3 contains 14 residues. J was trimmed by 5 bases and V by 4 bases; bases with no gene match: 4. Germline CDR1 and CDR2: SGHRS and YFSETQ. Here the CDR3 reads CASSRGTGGNEQYF. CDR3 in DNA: TGCGCCAGCAGCCGAGGGACAGGGGGCAACGAGCAGTACTTC.

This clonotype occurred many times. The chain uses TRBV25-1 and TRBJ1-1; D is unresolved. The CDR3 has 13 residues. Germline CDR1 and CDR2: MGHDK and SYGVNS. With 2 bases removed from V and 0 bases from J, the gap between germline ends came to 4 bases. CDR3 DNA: TGTGCCAGCAGTGAACGGATGAACACTGAAGCTTTCTTT. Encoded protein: CASSERMNTEAFF.

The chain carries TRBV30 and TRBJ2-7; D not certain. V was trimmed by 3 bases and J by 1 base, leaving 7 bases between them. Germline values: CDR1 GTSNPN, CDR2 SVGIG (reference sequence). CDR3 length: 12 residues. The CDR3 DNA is TGTGCCTGGAGGGCACCGTCCTACGAGCAGTACTTC. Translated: CAWRAPSYEQYF.

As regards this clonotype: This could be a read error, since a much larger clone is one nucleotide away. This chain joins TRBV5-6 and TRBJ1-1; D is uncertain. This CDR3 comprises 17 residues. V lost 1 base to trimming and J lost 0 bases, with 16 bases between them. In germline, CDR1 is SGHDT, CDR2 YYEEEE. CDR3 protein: CASSLWEWEWMNTEAFF. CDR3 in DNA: TGTGCCAGCAGCTTGTGGGAATGGGAGTGGATGAACACTGAAGCTTTCTTT.

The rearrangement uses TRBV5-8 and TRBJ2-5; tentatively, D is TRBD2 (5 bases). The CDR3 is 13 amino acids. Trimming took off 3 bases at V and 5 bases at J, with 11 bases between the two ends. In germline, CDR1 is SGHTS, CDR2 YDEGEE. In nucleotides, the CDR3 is TGTGCCAGCAGCTGGAGGCTCGTGGAGACCCAGTACTTC. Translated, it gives CASSWRLVETQYF.

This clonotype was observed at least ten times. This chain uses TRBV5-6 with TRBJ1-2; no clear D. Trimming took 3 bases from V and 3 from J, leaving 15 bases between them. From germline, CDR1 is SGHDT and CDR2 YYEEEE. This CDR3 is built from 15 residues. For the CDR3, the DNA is TGTGCCAGCAGCTACACGAAAGGGTGGGACTATGGCTACACCTTC. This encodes CASSYTKGWDYGYTF.